The present entry profiles one T cell receptor beta chain with its context. These data belong to a study of T cell clones after liver transplantation. Study as a whole: TCRbeta sequencing after a pre-transplant mixed lymphocyte reaction identified graft-donor-reactive clones, later tracked in post-transplant blood. Until 12-24 months post-transplant, subjects got standard immunosuppression and no induction.

Clones were read by immunoSEQ multiplex PCR, and TCRdb kept only the in-frame ones, dropping some. The sample includes approximately 50,000 clones, over 55% of them seen just once. This CDR3 has 15 residues. The V and J ends lost 6 bases and 5 bases respectively, with 16 bases between them. CDR1 and CDR2 (germline): MDHEN, SYDVKM. Sequencing was performed on CD4+ T cells from blood, taken around 52 months after liver transplant. This sequence was found in a human patient who received a liver transplant. Some T cells may trace back to the graft donor. The chain recombines TRBV28 with TRBJ1-4; D not resolved. For the CDR3, the DNA is TGTGCCAGCAGCCCTTCAGGAGGGTGGAATGAAAAACTGTTTTTT. Translation: CASSPSGGWNEKLFF.